Following are 20 T cell receptor beta chains from one sample sequenced in a study of MAIT cells during Salmonella Paratyphi A infection. General study findings and limits: MAIT cell TRBV usage was oligoclonal, favouring TRBV20 and TRBV6, and apparently unchanged by infection.

TCRdb analysed the 5' RACE reads with MiXCR anew, one entry per CDR3 protein. The data show approximately 700 distinct CDR3 sequences, approximately 14% seen once. The time point here: before S. Paratyphi A challenge (baseline). The MAIT cell gate was Valpha7.2+ CD161+ T cells, sorted by flow cytometry. No antigen is known for these receptors. The sequencing here drew on MAIT cells from PBMCs, taken at the first sampling point of the challenge study. The source of these receptors is a person between 18 and 75 years old who was deliberately infected with Salmonella Paratyphi A in a paratyphoid fever challenge study.

Within the sample, this clonotype is medium-sized. The V and J genes are TRBV20-1 and TRBJ2-7, with D perhaps TRBD1 or TRBD2 (6 bases each). Trimming pared 2 bases from V and 8 bases from J, leaving 22 bases between. The CDR3 spans 15 residues. CDR1 is DFQATT, CDR2 SNEGSKA, per germline (reference sequence). The CDR3 here is CSARSSRGDWHQQYF. CDR3 sequence (DNA): TGCAGTGCTAGATCAAGTAGGGGGGATTGGCATCAGCAGTACTTC.

This clonotype is labeled as medium-sized (0.01 to 0.1%). V and J are TRBV4-1 and TRBJ2-1, with D unresolved. CDR1 and CDR2 (germline): MGHRA, YSYEKL. The CDR3 has 15 residues. Trimming shortened V by 1 base and J by 4 bases, and 11 bases separated the two germline ends. This chain's CDR3 is CASSQALDTYNEQFF. DNA of the CDR3: TGCGCCAGCAGCCAAGCACTCGACACTTACAATGAGCAGTTCTTC.

This clonotype is judged large (0.1 to 1%). The rearrangement joins TRBV5-1 to TRBJ2-5; D assignment may be TRBD1 or TRBD2 (5 bases each). CDR1 is SGHRS, CDR2 YFSETQ, per germline. V lost 0 bases and J 7 bases, leaving 16 bases between the germline ends. There are 15 residues in the CDR3. DNA for the CDR3: TGCGCCAGCAGCTTGGAGGCAGCCCAGGGAGCGACCCAGTACTTC. It encodes CASSLEAAQGATQYF. Using reference TRBV5-1 and TRBJ2-5 for the parts outside the CDR3, the full variable domain is KAGVTQTPRYLIKTRGQQVTLSCSPISGHRSVSWYQQTPGQGLQFLFEYFSETQRNKGNFPGRFSGRQFSNSRSEMNVSTLELGDSALYLCASSLEAAQGATQYFGPGTRLLVL.

By frequency in the sample, this clonotype is medium-sized (0.01 to 0.1%). This rearrangement joins TRBV15 to TRBJ2-3; possibly TRBD1 or TRBD2 for D (5 bases each). Trimming pared 3 bases from V and 0 bases from J, leaving 10 bases between. CDR1 is LNHNV, CDR2 YYDKDF, per germline (reference sequence). CDR3 length: 15 amino acids. The CDR3 DNA is TGTGCCACCAGCAGCGGGGCGGAAAGCACAGATACGCAGTATTTT. Translated, it gives CATSSGAESTDTQYF.

This chain connects TRBV6-4 to TRBJ2-3; weak D call: TRBD2 (6 bases). The germline gives CDR1 MRHNA, CDR2 SNTAGT. The ends were cut back, 0 bases at V and 4 bases at J, with 8 bases in the middle. The CDR3 spans 14 residues. The CDR3 region is CASSDSGSPDTQYF. The CDR3 bases are TGTGCCAGCAGTGACTCCGGGAGCCCAGATACGCAGTATTTT.

This clonotype counts as medium-sized. This chain joins TRBV20-1 and TRBJ2-2; the match to TRBD2 covers 7 bases. With 0 bases clipped from V and 6 bases from J, the junction kept 7 bases outside the gene matches. The CDR3 has 15 residues. Germline loops: CDR1 DFQATT, CDR2 SNEGSKA (reference sequence). Written as DNA, the CDR3 is TGCAGTGCTAGAGACGAAGGACTAGAGGCCGGGGAGCTGTTTTTT. Its translation: CSARDEGLEAGELFF.

This rearrangement joins TRBV20-1 to TRBJ2-7; the D gene is possibly TRBD2 (6 bases). The CDR3 totals 15 residues. Trimming left V 0 bases short and J 0 bases short, with 12 bases between. The germline CDR1 and CDR2 sequences are DFQATT and SNEGSKA (reference sequence). The CDR3 sequence: CSARDIAAASYEQYF. The CDR3 DNA reads TGCAGTGCTAGAGATATAGCGGCGGCCTCCTACGAGCAGTACTTC.

The genes are TRBV20-1 and TRBJ2-1; TRBD2 matches 8 bases. This CDR3 region has 15 residues. Germline V gene lookup returns CDR1 DFQATT and CDR2 SNEGSKA (reference sequence). Trimming at V came to 0 bases and at J to 6 bases, leaving 7 bases not matched to a gene. The CDR3 nucleotides are TGCAGTGCTAGAGAGCCAGCGGGGGATATCAATGAGCAGTTCTTC. Its protein is CSAREPAGDINEQFF.

This clonotype is large. The chain employs TRBV7-2 and TRBJ2-1; D might be TRBD1 or TRBD2, each matching 6 bases. This CDR3 spans 15 amino acids. Germline-derived CDR1 and CDR2 are SGHTA and FQGNSA. V lost 1 base and J lost 2, with 9 bases in between. CDR3 protein: CASSLGGATYNEQFF. The CDR3 region has the DNA TGTGCCAGCAGCTTAGGGGGGGCGACCTACAATGAGCAGTTCTTC.

Concerning this clonotype itself: A read error may be the cause here, since a much bigger clone is one base away. The CDR3 nucleotides read TGTGTCACCCAGCATAGCTCGGACAATGAGCAGTTCTTC. Translation: CVTQHSSDNEQFF. The chain is built from TRBV10-3 and TRBJ2-1; D not resolved. Germline-derived CDR1 and CDR2 are ENHRY and SYGVKD. The CDR3 is 13 residues long.

This clonotype qualifies as medium-sized. The V gene is TRBV20-1, the J gene TRBJ2-7; 7 nucleotides agree with TRBD2. J gave up 6 bases and V 1 base, and 9 bases lay outside the gene matches. Germline CDR1 is DFQATT and CDR2 is SNEGSKA (reference sequence). CDR3 length equals 14 residues. CDR3 nucleotide sequence: TGCAGTGCTAGAGGGGGGGGGGAGATAACCGAGCAGTACTTC. Its translation: CSARGGGEITEQYF.

The V call is TRBV24-1, the J call TRBJ1-2; D remains ambiguous. The V end lost 7 bases, the J end lost 5 bases, and 4 bases lay between the germline ends. The CDR3 covers 10 residues. Germline loops: CDR1 KGHDR, CDR2 SFDVKD. CDR3 sequence reads: CATSRYGYTF. The CDR3 DNA reads as TGTGCCACCAGCCGATATGGCTACACCTTC.

This clonotype is medium-sized. The genes are TRBV6-4 and TRBJ2-1; 7 bases are shared with TRBD2. CDR3 length: 14 residues. V gave up 3 bases and J gave up 7 bases; unmatched junction bases: 6. Germline CDR1 MRHNA, CDR2 SNTAGT. CDR3 loop: CASSESGGGNEQFF. The CDR3 DNA sequence: TGTGCCAGCAGTGAGTCGGGCGGGGGAAATGAGCAGTTCTTC.

There are a few counts of this clonotype. This chain uses TRBV5-1 with TRBJ1-2; 7 bases match TRBD1. Looked up from germline, CDR1 is SGHRS and CDR2 is YFSETQ. The CDR3 is 14 amino acids. The V gene end was trimmed by 4 bases and the J gene end by 3 bases; junction bases not matched to a gene: 6. This CDR3 reads CASSQQGFDYGYTF. The DNA for the CDR3 is TGCGCCAGCAGCCAACAGGGGTTCGACTATGGCTACACCTTC. Together with reference TRBV5-1 and TRBJ1-2, the CDR3 gives the full variable domain: KAGVTQTPRYLIKTRGQQVTLSCSPISGHRSVSWYQQTPGQGLQFLFEYFSETQRNKGNFPGRFSGRQFSNSRSEMNVSTLELGDSALYLCASSQQGFDYGYTFGSGTRLTVV.

By sample share, this clonotype is medium-sized. The J gene is TRBJ2-1, the V gene TRBV20-1; 10 positions agree with TRBD2. V shed 3 bases and J 6 bases; nucleotides not matched to a gene: 11. CDR3 length equals 16 residues. Germline V CDR1 and CDR2: DFQATT, SNEGSKA (reference sequence). In nucleotides, the CDR3 is TGCAGTGCTAGGACCCTAGAGCGGGAGGGTCGCAATGAGCAGTTCTTC. It translates to CSARTLEREGRNEQFF.

The sample holds a few counts of this clonotype. The rearrangement links TRBV20-1 to TRBJ1-1; the D gene is possibly TRBD1 (5 bases). CDR3 length: 12 residues. V lost 5 bases and J lost 10, with 17 bases in between. CDR1 and CDR2 (germline): DFQATT, SNEGSKA (reference sequence). As DNA, the CDR3 is TGCAGTGCTGCAGGGACGGTTCTTGGAGCTTTCTTT. Protein product: CSAAGTVLGAFF.

Judged by abundance, this clonotype is medium-sized. The genes are TRBV6-1 and TRBJ1-5; D not certain. Deletions cut 2 bases from V and 6 bases from J, with 11 bases between. The CDR3 totals 14 residues. Germline CDR1 reads MNHNS; CDR2 reads SASEGT. This chain's CDR3 is CASSEHGIPQPQHF. The CDR3 region has the DNA TGTGCCAGCAGTGAACACGGTATACCTCAGCCCCAGCATTTT.

This clonotype is medium-sized. The rearrangement uses TRBV6-1 and TRBJ2-1, with TRBD1 matching 7 bases. The CDR3 is 14 residues long. Germline V lookup: CDR1 MNHNS, CDR2 SASEGT. The V and J ends lost 5 bases and 1 base, in that order; junction bases with no gene match: 2. The CDR3 loop is CASSQGESYNEQFF. DNA for the CDR3: TGTGCCAGCAGTCAGGGGGAATCCTACAATGAGCAGTTCTTC.

This clonotype is labeled as medium-sized. The chain carries TRBV20-1 and TRBJ2-3; D remains ambiguous. V lost 6 bases and J lost 3, with 10 bases in between. This CDR3 is 12 amino acids long. CDR1 is DFQATT, CDR2 SNEGSKA, per germline (reference sequence). The CDR3 sequence: CSARAATDTQYF. CDR3 sequence (DNA): TGCAGTGCACGGGCCGCTACAGATACGCAGTATTTT.

This clonotype qualifies as medium-sized (0.01 to 0.1%). The rearrangement joins TRBV6-4 to TRBJ2-3; perhaps TRBD2 as D (6 bases). Trimming stripped 0 bases from V and 1 base from J, with 8 bases between. The CDR3 has 15 residues. CDR1 and CDR2 from the germline V gene are MRHNA and SNTAGT. In nucleotides, the CDR3 is TGTGCCAGCAGTGACTCCGCTAGCGGCACAGATACGCAGTATTTT. It codes for CASSDSASGTDTQYF.